The present entry profiles one T cell receptor beta chain with its context. What it recognizes is unknown. This sample is part of a study of shared clonotypes between healthy human individuals. About the research overall: The study drew on two women and a few men aged 18 to 49 as donors. Three plates each covered CD4 naive and memory; CD8 naive two, CD8 memory one. Study conclusions and caveats: On the whole, naive subsets had larger estimated richness than memory subsets had.

CD45RO-negative, CCR7-positively selected cells formed the naive CD8 fraction, excluding terminally differentiated effector memory CD45RA+ cells. Those who donated, Caucasian adults without exception, all lived in Nashville, Tennessee. The assay was immunoSEQ multiplex PCR, and TCRdb's table has in-frame clones only and misses some. This table holds approximately 840,000 clones, approximately 97% found once. Looked up from germline, CDR1 is SQVTM and CDR2 is ANQGSEA. The CDR3 has 14 residues. Trimming took 4 bases from V and 2 from J, leaving 11 bases between them. The clonotype was recovered from a man aged 25 to 45 in good health. The chain links TRBV29-1 to TRBJ2-2, with no clear D. The source material was naive CD8+ T cells sorted from blood. The CDR3 loop reads CSVAPGENTGELFF. CDR3 bases: TGCAGCGTTGCTCCCGGAGAAAACACCGGGGAGCTGTTTTTT.